The T cell receptor (beta chain) under discussion was sequenced for a study of monozygotic twins with inflammatory bowel disease. This CDR3 contains 16 residues. Per the germline V gene, CDR1 is SNHLY and CDR2 is FYNNEI. Blood (2.5 ml) was collected from every donor individually. TCRdb reprocessed the 5' RACE reads and keeps a single row for each CDR3 protein, giving no DNA. The sample has about 450,000 distinct CDR3 sequences. V and J are TRBV2 and TRBJ2-1; TCRdb lists TRBD1, though no DNA is available to test this call. The TCR was taken from a human donor with ulcerative colitis or Crohn's disease, or a healthy co-twin of an affected twin (not recorded which). The sample comprised blood. The CDR3 spells CASSAEGGQRDNEQFF.